The clone carrying this T cell receptor beta chain occurred a few times. The Seattle patients joined while their infection was active and were tracked longitudinally afterward. The sample belongs to a study of blood T cell repertoires in COVID-19. Study information: Whether acute or convalescent, the COVID-19 samples came from the United States, Italy and Spain. Sample material is recorded as cDNA or gDNA derived from T cells, B-cell-depleted T cells, or PBMCs.

This CDR3 spans 18 amino acids. CDR1 is SSHAT, CDR2 FNYEAQ, per germline (reference sequence). V lost 6 bases and J lost 3, with 24 bases in between. Study processing details: By means of reference gene primer amplification, nucleated cell counts were estimated. The protocol was immunoSEQ multiplex PCR, while the TCRdb copy is restricted to in-frame clones and leaves out a portion. V, J and clone size are those of that table, while D and trimming were read from the DNA. The data contain approximately 330,000 clones, approximately 88% of them singletons. This rearrangement joins TRBV7-7 to TRBJ1-5; unclear D gene. Material: peripheral blood. The TCR comes from a man in his thirties or forties with COVID-19, enrolled during active disease. DNA for the CDR3: TGTGCCAGCAGAAATTTGGACTCCTTCCACCCCTTCAATCAGCCCCAGCATTTT. Translation: CASRNLDSFHPFNQPQHF.